Listed below are T cell receptor beta chains from one sample, sequenced in a study of glioma-infiltrating T cells. TCRdb re-analysed the multiplex PCR reads in MiXCR, keeping a single row per CDR3 protein. The table lists 150,000 to 200,000 distinct CDR3 sequences, around 42% of them singletons. Sequencing used glioma tissue, nonneoplastic brain tissue, or PBMCs (not recorded which). The receptor set was obtained from a human donor with low-grade glioma or glioblastoma, undergoing nonglioma brain surgery, or in good health (not recorded which). Each CDR3 is given with its conserved first and last residue. Each record gives: D gene, clone size, J gene, V gene, CDR3 protein, CDR3 DNA. A D gene is named only where the DNA matches it firmly. The size of a clone is reported for some rows only, either as once, few or many, or as a class for expanded clones.

NA | few | TRBJ2-3 | TRBV11-2 | CASSPSSGEGTDTQYF | TGTGCCAGCAGCCCCAGTTCGGGAGAGGGCACAGATACGCAGTATTTT
TRBD1 | many | TRBJ2-7 | TRBV27 | CASGLTGGRYEQYF | TGTGCCAGCGGCCTTACAGGGGGCCGGTACGAGCAGTACTTC
NA | many | TRBJ2-2 | TRBV9 | CASSVRTGELFF | TGTGCCAGCAGCGTTCGGACCGGGGAGCTGTTTTTT
TRBD1 | many | TRBJ1-1 | TRBV6-1 | CASSEEGQHTEAFF | TGTGCCAGCAGTGAAGAGGGACAGCACACTGAAGCTTTCTTT
NA | few | TRBJ1-4 | TRBV29-1 | CSVFEGASFF | TGCAGCGTTTTTGAAGGAGCCAGTTTTTTT
TRBD2 | few | TRBJ2-1 | TRBV2 | CASRPGQGTSGGEFF | TGTGCCAGCAGACCGGGACAGGGGACTAGCGGGGGGGAGTTCTTC
NA | few | TRBJ2-7 | TRBV7-9 | CASSPAGLAYEQYF | TGTGCCAGCAGTCCGGCTGGGCTTGCCTACGAGCAGTACTTC
NA | many | TRBJ1-1 | TRBV10-1 | CASSENQGQAFF | TGCGCCAGCAGTGAGAATCAGGGACAAGCTTTCTTT
NA | NA | TRBJ2-1 | TRBV12-3/TRBV12-4 | CASSPSMDREQFF | TGTGCCAGCAGTCCAAGCATGGATCGGGAGCAGTTCTTC
NA | many | TRBJ2-2 | TRBV12-3/TRBV12-4 | CASSLQGLNTGELFF | TGTGCCAGCAGTTTGCAGGGGCTGAACACCGGGGAGCTGTTTTTT
NA | NA | TRBJ2-1 | TRBV3-1 | CASSQEGGDHNEQFF | TGTGCCAGCAGCCAAGAAGGGGGAGACCACAATGAGCAGTTCTTC
NA | few | TRBJ2-3 | TRBV6-4 | CAPGDTTDTQYF | TGTGCCCCAGGGGATACCACAGATACGCAGTATTTT
NA | many | TRBJ1-5 | TRBV24-1 | CATSGLQDQPQHF | TGTGCCACCAGTGGTCTGCAAGATCAGCCCCAGCATTTT
NA | many | TRBJ1-5 | TRBV28 | CASSSHRNQPQHF | TGTGCCAGCAGTTCCCACAGGAATCAGCCCCAGCATTTT
TRBD2 | many | TRBJ2-5 | TRBV6-1 | CASSGVQRGPETQYF | TGTGCCAGCAGTGGAGTCCAGCGGGGCCCGGAGACCCAGTACTTC
NA | many | TRBJ2-3 | TRBV6-6 | CASSYLKSRTDTQYF | TGTGCCAGCAGTTACTTAAAGAGCCGCACAGATACGCAGTATTTT
TRBD2 | NA | TRBJ2-1 | TRBV20-1 | CSARRASGRAHEQFF | TGCAGTGCTAGACGGGCTAGCGGGAGGGCCCATGAGCAGTTCTTC
NA | NA | TRBJ2-2 | TRBV19 | CASSQGFLSTNTGELFF | TGTGCCAGTAGTCAAGGTTTCCTCTCCACGAACACCGGGGAGCTGTTTTTT
NA | many | TRBJ2-4 | TRBV20-1 | CSAGTPAGAKNIQYF | TGCAGTGCAGGGACACCGGCAGGGGCCAAAAACATTCAGTACTTC
NA | NA | TRBJ2-7 | TRBV7-2 | CASSFGDAHSYEQYF | TGTGCCAGCAGCTTCGGAGACGCCCACTCCTACGAGCAGTACTTC
TRBD1 | NA | TRBJ2-1 | TRBV14 | CASSLDRGPQFF | TGTGCCAGCAGCCTCGACAGGGGTCCGCAGTTCTTC
TRBD1 | NA | TRBJ1-6 | TRBV2 | CASREWTGNSPHHF | TGTGCCAGCAGGGAATGGACAGGGAATTCACCCCACCACTTT
NA | NA | TRBJ1-2 | TRBV25-1 | CASSNSWLIYGYTF | TGTGCCAGCAGTAATTCATGGCTTATCTATGGCTACACCTTC
NA | NA | TRBJ2-1 | TRBV2 | CASSPRGSDEQFF | TGTGCCAGCAGTCCCCGGGGCTCAGATGAGCAGTTCTTC
TRBD2 | few | TRBJ2-7 | TRBV11-2 | CASSAFSGTYEQYF | TGTGCCAGCTCAGCATTTAGCGGGACCTACGAGCAGTACTTC
NA | once | TRBJ2-3 | TRBV2 | CASRNTDTKYF | TGTGCCAGCAGAAACACAGATACGAAGTATTTT
NA | NA | TRBJ1-2 | TRBV2 | CASSRESIYGYTF | TGTGCAAGCAGCCGAGAGTCTATTTATGGCTACACCTTC
NA | many | TRBJ1-1 | TRBV5-1 | CASSVYGDTEAFF | TGCGCCAGCAGCGTCTACGGGGACACTGAAGCTTTCTTT
TRBD2 | NA | TRBJ2-5 | TRBV7-2 | CASSLNGLAETQYF | TGTGCCAGCAGCTTAAACGGACTAGCAGAGACCCAGTACTTC
NA | NA | TRBJ2-7 | TRBV6-6 | CAISYSSSADYEQYF | TGTGCCATCAGTTATTCGTCATCGGCCGACTACGAGCAGTACTTC
NA | many | TRBJ1-2 | TRBV3-1 | CASSPDRTGGYTF | TGTGCCAGCAGTCCCGACAGAACTGGCGGCTACACCTTC
TRBD1 | NA | TRBJ1-2 | TRBV6-2/TRBV6-3 | CASSRRDRALSRGYTF | TGTGCCAGCAGCCGCCGGGACAGGGCCCTTTCCCGCGGCTACACCTTC
NA | few | TRBJ2-3 | TRBV4-2 | CASSQEGGGGFSTDTQYF | TGTGCCAGCAGCCAAGAAGGAGGCGGGGGCTTTAGCACAGATACGCAGTATTTT
NA | NA | TRBJ2-1 | TRBV5-1 | CASRQIRPTPGNEQFF | TGCGCCAGCAGACAGATCCGACCCACTCCTGGGAATGAGCAGTTCTTC
TRBD2 | NA | TRBJ2-1 | TRBV20-1 | CSARDIGTSVNNEQFF | TGCAGTGCTAGAGATATTGGGACTAGCGTGAACAATGAGCAGTTCTTC
TRBD2 | NA | TRBJ2-4 | TRBV20-1 | CSARDELAGGKNIQYF | TGCAGTGCTAGAGACGAACTAGCGGGTGGCAAAAACATTCAGTACTTC
NA | NA | TRBJ1-5 | TRBV3-1 | CASRQDLDQPQHF | TGTGCCAGCAGACAAGATCTGGATCAGCCCCAGCATTTT
NA | NA | TRBJ1-6 | TRBV6-6 | CASKGQVNNSTLHF | TGTGCCAGCAAGGGACAAGTGAATAATTCAACCCTCCACTTT
TRBD1 | few | TRBJ2-1 | TRBV2 | CASSRDRDNEQFF | TGTGCCAGCAGCCGGGACAGGGACAATGAGCAGTTCTTC
NA | few | TRBJ1-2 | TRBV3-1 | CASSQDLRGYGYTF | TGTGCCAGCAGCCAAGATCTTCGAGGCTATGGCTACACCTTC
NA | once | TRBJ2-1 | TRBV4-1 | CASSRSGTRSYNEQFF | TGCGCCAGCAGCCGATCCGGGACTCGCTCCTACAATGAGCAGTTCTTC
NA | many | TRBJ1-3 | TRBV27 | CASSALGYGSSGNTIYF | TGTGCCAGCAGTGCCCTAGGTTATGGGAGCTCTGGAAACACCATATATTTT
TRBD2 | NA | TRBJ2-1 | TRBV5-4 | CASSLGVAGGSRTYNEQFF | TGTGCCAGCAGCTTGGGGGTAGCGGGAGGATCAAGGACCTACAATGAGCAGTTCTTC
TRBD2 | NA | TRBJ2-7 | TRBV3-1 | CASSPGTSGVTYEQYF | TGTGCCAGCAGCCCTGGGACTAGCGGGGTGACCTACGAGCAGTACTTC
TRBD1 | medium-sized | TRBJ2-7 | TRBV7-6 | CASSLTGARYDEQYF | TGTGCCAGCAGCTTAACAGGGGCCCGTTATGACGAGCAGTACTTC
NA | many | TRBJ1-1 | TRBV6-1 | CASKTGYTEAFF | TGTGCCAGTAAAACAGGGTACACTGAAGCTTTCTTT
NA | few | TRBJ2-7 | TRBV13 | CASSYDRISYEQYF | TGTGCCAGCAGCTACGACAGGATTTCATACGAGCAGTACTTC
NA | many | TRBJ1-5 | TRBV4-1 | CASSQDQAGYQPQHF | TGCGCCAGCAGCCAAGATCAGGCAGGCTATCAGCCCCAGCATTTT
NA | NA | TRBJ2-1 | TRBV5-4 | CASSDPTGREQFF | TGTGCCAGCAGCGATCCGACAGGACGTGAGCAGTTCTTC
NA | many | TRBJ2-7 | TRBV19 | CASGAADYEQYF | TGTGCCAGCGGGGCAGCAGACTACGAGCAGTACTTC
NA | NA | TRBJ2-1 | TRBV3-1 | CASSQRTISYNEQFF | TGTGCCAGCAGCCAAAGGACTATCTCCTACAATGAGCAGTTCTTC
TRBD2 | NA | TRBJ2-3 | TRBV6-1 | CANQGLAGSSTDTQYF | TGTGCCAATCAGGGACTAGCGGGTTCTAGCACAGATACGCAGTATTTT
NA | NA | TRBJ1-1 | TRBV19 | CASRIPGRGNTEAFF | TGTGCCAGTAGGATACCCGGCCGGGGAAACACTGAAGCTTTCTTT
NA | NA | TRBJ2-7 | TRBV4-1 | CASRQAQVTNEQYF | TGCGCCAGCAGACAAGCGCAGGTGACCAATGAGCAGTACTTC
NA | NA | TRBJ2-7 | TRBV4-1 | CASSQAEGAAYEQYF | TGCGCCAGCAGCCAAGCGGAGGGGGCGGCCTACGAGCAGTACTTC